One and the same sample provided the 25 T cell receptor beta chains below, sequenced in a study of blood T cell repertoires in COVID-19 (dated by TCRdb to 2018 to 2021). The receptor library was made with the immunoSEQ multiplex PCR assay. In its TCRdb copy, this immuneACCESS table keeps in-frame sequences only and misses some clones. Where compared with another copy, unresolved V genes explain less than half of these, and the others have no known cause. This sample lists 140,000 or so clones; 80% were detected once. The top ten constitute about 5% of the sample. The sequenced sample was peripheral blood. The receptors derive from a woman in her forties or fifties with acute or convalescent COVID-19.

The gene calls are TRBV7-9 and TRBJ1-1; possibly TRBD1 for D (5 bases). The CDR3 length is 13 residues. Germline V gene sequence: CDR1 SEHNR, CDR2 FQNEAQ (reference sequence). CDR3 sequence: CAAKGPANTEAFF. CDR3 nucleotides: TGTGCGGCCAAGGGGCCCGCGAACACTGAAGCTTTCTTT. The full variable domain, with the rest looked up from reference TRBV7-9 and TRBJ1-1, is DTGVSQNPRHKITKRGQNVTFRCDPISEHNRLYWYRQTLGQGPEFLTYFQNEAQLEKSRLLSDRFSAERPKGSFSTLEIQRTEQGDSAMYLCAAKGPANTEAFFGQGTRLTVV.

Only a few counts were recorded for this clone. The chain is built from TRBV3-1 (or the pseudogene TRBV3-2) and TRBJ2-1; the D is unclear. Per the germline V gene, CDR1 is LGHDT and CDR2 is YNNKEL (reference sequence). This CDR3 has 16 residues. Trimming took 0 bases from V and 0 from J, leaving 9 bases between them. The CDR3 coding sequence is TGTGCCAGCAGCCAAGATGGAGCAGCCTCCTACAATGAGCAGTTCTTC. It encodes CASSQDGAASYNEQFF.

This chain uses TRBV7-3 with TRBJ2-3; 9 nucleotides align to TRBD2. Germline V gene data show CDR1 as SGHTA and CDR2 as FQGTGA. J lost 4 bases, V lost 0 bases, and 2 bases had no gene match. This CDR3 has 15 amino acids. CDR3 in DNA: TGTGCCAGCAGCTTAACGAGCGGGGGGCCAGATACGCAGTATTTT. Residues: CASSLTSGGPDTQYF. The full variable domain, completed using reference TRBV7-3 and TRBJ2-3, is GAGVSQTPSNKVTEKGKYVELRCDPISGHTALYWYRQSLGQGPEFLIYFQGTGAADDSGLPNDRFFAVRPEGSVSTLKIQRTERGDSAVYLCASSLTSGGPDTQYFGPGTRLTVL.

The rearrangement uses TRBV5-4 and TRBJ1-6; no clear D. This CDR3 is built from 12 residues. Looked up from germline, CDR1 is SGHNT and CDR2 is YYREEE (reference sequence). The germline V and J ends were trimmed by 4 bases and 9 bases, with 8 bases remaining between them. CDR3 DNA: TGTGCCAGCAGCCACGACACTTCACCCCTCCACTTT. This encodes CASSHDTSPLHF.

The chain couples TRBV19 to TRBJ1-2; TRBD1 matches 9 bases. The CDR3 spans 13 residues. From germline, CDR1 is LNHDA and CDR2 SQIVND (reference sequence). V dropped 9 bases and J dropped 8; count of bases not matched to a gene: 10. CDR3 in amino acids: CASSDRGTGGYTF. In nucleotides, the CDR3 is TGTGCCAGCTCGGACAGGGGAACGGGGGGCTACACCTTC.

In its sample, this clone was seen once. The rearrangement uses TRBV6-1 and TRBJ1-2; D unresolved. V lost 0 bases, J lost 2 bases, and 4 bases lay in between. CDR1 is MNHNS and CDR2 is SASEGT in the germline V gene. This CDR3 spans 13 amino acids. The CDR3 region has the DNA TGTGCCAGCAGTGAAGCACAGAACTATGGCTACACCTTC. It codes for CASSEAQNYGYTF.

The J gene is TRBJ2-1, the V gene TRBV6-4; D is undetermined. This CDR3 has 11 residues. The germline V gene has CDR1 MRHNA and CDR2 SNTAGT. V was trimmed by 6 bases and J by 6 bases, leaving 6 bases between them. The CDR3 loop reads CASRDLNEQFF. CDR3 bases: TGTGCCAGCAGGGACCTCAATGAGCAGTTCTTC.

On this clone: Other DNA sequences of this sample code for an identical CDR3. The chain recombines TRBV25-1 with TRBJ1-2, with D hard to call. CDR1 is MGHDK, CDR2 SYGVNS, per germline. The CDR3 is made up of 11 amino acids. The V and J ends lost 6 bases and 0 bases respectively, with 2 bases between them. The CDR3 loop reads CASSSNYGYTF. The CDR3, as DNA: TGTGCCAGCAGCTCTAACTATGGCTACACCTTC.

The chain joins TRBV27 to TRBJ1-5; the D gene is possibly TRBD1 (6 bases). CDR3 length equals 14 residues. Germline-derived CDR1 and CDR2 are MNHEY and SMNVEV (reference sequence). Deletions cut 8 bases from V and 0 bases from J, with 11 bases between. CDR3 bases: TGTGCCAGCTGGAAGGGGGATAGCAATCAGCCCCAGCATTTT. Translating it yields CASWKGDSNQPQHF.

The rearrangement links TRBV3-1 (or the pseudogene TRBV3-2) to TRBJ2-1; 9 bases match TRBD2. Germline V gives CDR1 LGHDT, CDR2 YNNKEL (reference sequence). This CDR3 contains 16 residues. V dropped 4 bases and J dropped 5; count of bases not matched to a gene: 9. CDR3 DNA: TGTGCCAGCAGCCCCCAAAAGCGGGGGGTCAACAATGAGCAGTTCTTC. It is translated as CASSPQKRGVNNEQFF.

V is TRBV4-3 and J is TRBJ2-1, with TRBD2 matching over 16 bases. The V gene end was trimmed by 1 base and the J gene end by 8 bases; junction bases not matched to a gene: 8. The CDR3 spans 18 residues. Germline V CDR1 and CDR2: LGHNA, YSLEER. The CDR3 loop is CASSQGISGTSGGDEQFF. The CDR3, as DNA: TGCGCCAGCAGCCAAGGGATTAGCGGGACTAGCGGGGGGGATGAGCAGTTCTTC.

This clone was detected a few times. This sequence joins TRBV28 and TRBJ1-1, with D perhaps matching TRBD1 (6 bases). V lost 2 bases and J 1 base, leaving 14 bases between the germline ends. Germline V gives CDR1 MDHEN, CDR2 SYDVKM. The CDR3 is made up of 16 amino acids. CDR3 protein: CASSLASGDGNTEAFF. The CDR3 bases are TGTGCCAGCAGTTTAGCATCAGGGGACGGGAACACTGAAGCTTTCTTT.

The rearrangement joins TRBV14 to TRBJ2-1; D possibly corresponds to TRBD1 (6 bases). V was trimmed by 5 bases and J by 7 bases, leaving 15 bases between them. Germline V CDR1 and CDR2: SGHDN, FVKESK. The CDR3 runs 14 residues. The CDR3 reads CASSNYRARNEQFF. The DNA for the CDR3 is TGTGCCAGCAGCAATTACAGGGCTAGGAATGAGCAGTTCTTC.

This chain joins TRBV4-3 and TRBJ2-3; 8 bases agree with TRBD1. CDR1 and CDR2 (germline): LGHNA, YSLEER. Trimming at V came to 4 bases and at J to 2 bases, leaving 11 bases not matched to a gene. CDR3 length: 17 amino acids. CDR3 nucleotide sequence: TGCGCCAGCAGCCTTGCAATCCACAGGGGGTCCACAGATACGCAGTATTTT. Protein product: CASSLAIHRGSTDTQYF.

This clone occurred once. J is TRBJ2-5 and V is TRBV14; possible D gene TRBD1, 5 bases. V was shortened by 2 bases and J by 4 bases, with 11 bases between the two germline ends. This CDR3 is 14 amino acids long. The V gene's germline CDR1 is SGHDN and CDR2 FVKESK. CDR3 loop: CASSQFSQGETQYF. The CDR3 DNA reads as TGTGCCAGCAGCCAATTTTCCCAGGGAGAGACCCAGTACTTC.

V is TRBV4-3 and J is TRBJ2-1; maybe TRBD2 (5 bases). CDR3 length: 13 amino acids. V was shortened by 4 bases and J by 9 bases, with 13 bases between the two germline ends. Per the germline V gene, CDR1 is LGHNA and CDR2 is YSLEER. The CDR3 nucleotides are TGCGCCAGCAGCCTTTCTCTAGCCGGTGAGCAGTTCTTC. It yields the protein CASSLSLAGEQFF.

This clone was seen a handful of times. The CDR3 DNA is TGTGCCAGCAGCTTTGTGACAGGGGCGAACACCGGGGAGCTGTTTTTT. This translates into CASSFVTGANTGELFF. This chain joins TRBV7-2 and TRBJ2-2, with 8 bases identical to TRBD1. Germline CDR1 reads SGHTA; CDR2 reads FQGNSA. The CDR3 spans 16 residues. Trimming removed 3 bases from V and 0 bases from J; junction bases left unmatched: 3.

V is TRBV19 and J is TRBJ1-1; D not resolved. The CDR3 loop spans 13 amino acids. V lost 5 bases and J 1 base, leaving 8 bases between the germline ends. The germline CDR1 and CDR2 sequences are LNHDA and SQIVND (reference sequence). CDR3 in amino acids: CASSVAGNTEAFF. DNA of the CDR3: TGTGCCAGTAGTGTTGCCGGGAACACTGAAGCTTTCTTT.

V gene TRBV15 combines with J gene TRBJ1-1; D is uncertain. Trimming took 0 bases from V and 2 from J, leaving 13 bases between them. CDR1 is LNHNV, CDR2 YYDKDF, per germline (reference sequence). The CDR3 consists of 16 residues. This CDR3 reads CATSRDHRRDNTEAFF. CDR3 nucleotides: TGTGCCACCAGCAGAGATCATCGGAGGGATAACACTGAAGCTTTCTTT.

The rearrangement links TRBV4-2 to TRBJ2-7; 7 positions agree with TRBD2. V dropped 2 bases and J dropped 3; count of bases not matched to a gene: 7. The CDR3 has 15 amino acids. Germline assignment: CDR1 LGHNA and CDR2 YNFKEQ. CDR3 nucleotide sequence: TGTGCCAGCAGCCAACATACAACGGGGGGCTACGAGCAGTACTTC. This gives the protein CASSQHTTGGYEQYF.

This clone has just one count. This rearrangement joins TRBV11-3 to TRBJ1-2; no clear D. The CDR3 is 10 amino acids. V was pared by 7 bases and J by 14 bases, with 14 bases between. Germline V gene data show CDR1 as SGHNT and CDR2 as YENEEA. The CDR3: CASTTVPATF. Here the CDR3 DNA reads TGTGCCAGCACCACAGTCCCGGCAACCTTC.

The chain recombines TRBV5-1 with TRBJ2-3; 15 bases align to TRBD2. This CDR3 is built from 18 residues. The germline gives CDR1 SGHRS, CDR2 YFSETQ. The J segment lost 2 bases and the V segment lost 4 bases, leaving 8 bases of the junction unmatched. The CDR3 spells CASSPGLAGGTPTDTQYF. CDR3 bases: TGCGCCAGCAGCCCGGGACTAGCGGGGGGCACCCCCACAGATACGCAGTATTTT.

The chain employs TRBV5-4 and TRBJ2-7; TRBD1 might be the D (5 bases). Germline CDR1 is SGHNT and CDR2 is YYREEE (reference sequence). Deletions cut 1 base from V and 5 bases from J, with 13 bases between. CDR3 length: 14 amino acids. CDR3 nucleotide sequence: TGTGCCAGCAGCTTGTTTCAGGGCCCCCACGAGCAGTACTTC. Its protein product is CASSLFQGPHEQYF.

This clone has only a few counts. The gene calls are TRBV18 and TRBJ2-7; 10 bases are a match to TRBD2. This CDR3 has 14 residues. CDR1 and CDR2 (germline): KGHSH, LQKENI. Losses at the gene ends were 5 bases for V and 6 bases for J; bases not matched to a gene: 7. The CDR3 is CASSYALAGSEQYF. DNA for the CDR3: TGTGCCAGCTCATATGCACTAGCGGGGAGCGAGCAGTACTTC. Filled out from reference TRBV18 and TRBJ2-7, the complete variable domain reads NAGVMQNPRHLVRRRGQEARLRCSPMKGHSHVYWYRQLPEEGLKFMVYLQKENIIDESGMPKERFSAEFPKEGPSILRIQQVVRGDSAAYFCASSYALAGSEQYFGPGTRLTVT.

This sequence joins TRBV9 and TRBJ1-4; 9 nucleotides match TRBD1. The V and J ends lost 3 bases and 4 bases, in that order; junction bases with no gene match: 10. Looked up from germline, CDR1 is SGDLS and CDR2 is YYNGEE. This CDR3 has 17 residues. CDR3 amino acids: CASSAEGTGSFNEKLFF. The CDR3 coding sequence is TGTGCCAGCAGCGCAGAAGGGACAGGGTCCTTTAATGAAAAACTGTTTTTT.